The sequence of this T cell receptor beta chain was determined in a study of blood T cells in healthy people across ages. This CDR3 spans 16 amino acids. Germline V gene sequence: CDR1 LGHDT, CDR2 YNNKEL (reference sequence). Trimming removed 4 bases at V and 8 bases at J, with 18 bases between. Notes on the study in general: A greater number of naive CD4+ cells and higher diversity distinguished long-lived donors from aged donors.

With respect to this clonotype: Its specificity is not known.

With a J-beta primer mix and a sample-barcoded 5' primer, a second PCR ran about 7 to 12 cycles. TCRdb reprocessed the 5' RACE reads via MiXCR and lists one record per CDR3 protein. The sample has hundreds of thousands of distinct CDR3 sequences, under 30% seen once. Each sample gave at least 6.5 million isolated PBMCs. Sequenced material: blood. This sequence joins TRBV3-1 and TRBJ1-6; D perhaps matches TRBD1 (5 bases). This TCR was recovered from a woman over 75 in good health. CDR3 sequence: CASSRRGSARDSPLHF. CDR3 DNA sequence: TGTGCCAGCAGCCGAAGGGGTTCGGCTCGTGATTCACCCCTCCACTTT.